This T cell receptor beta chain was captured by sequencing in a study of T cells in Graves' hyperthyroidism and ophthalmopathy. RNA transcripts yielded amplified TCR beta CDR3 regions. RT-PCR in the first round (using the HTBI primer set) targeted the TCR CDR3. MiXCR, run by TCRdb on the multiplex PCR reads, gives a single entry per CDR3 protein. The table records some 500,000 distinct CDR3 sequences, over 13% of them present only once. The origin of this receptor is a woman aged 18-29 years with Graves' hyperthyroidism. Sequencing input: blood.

CDR3 region: CASSHAQGVDTEAFF. CDR3 in DNA: TGTGCCAGCAGCCATGCACAGGGGGTGGATACTGAAGCTTTCTTT. The chain carries TRBV7-9 and TRBJ1-1, with 8 positions matching TRBD1. Germline values: CDR1 SEHNR, CDR2 FQNEAQ (reference sequence). This CDR3 is built from 15 residues. V lost 5 bases to trimming and J lost 5 bases; unmatched junction nucleotides: 10.